This TCR beta chain was sequenced for a study of T-cell reconstitution after alpha-beta-depleted transplantation in children. Findings of the study overall: A year post-transplant, T-cell counts and diversity derived mostly from newly produced T cells.

This clonotype was detected many times. Its target is unknown. Preparation of the TCRbeta library used unique molecular identifiers. TCRdb called the PCR reads again in MiXCR, with one record for every CDR3 protein. The table shows approximately 630,000 distinct CDR3 sequences, with around 13% occurring only once. Germline CDR1 reads SGHDT; CDR2 reads YYEEEE. There are 12 residues in the CDR3. The germline V and J ends were trimmed by 4 bases and 1 base, with 5 bases remaining between them. The source was PBMCs, collected before TCRalphabeta/CD19-depleted stem cell transplant. This receptor was identified in a girl aged 2-10 years with congenital amegakaryocytic thrombocytopenia, due to receive a stem cell transplant. The chain employs TRBV5-6 and TRBJ2-5; D remains unclear. The CDR3 nucleotides are TGTGCCAGCAGCCAGCTCCAAGAGACCCAGTACTTC. Translated: CASSQLQETQYF.